The T cell receptor (beta chain) described here comes from a study of T cells in Graves' hyperthyroidism and ophthalmopathy. Blood was drawn at first hyperthyroidism diagnosis, before any ophthalmopathy symptoms. This CDR3 has 17 residues. V lost 8 bases to trimming and J lost 3 bases; unmatched junction nucleotides: 9. The germline V gene has CDR1 SNHLY and CDR2 FYNNEI. This clonotype has ten or more counts. TCR beta CDR3 region amplification was performed from RNA transcripts. HTBI primers drove first-round RT-PCR of the TCR CDR3. MiXCR was run by TCRdb on the multiplex PCR reads, yielding one entry per CDR3 protein. The data show about 290,000 distinct CDR3 sequences, 10% to 15% seen once.

Sequencing was done on a sample of blood. The TCR sequence derives from a woman aged 25-40 years with Graves' hyperthyroidism that later progressed to Graves' ophthalmopathy. This rearrangement joins TRBV2 to TRBJ2-3, with TRBD2 matching 15 bases. CDR3 in amino acids: CASGGLAGGVWTDTQYF. CDR3 in DNA: TGTGCCAGCGGTGGACTAGCGGGAGGGGTTTGGACAGATACGCAGTATTTT.